The 6 T cell receptor beta chains listed next were all sequenced from one sample in a study of T cells after yellow fever vaccination. TCRdb processed the 5' RACE reads anew with MiXCR; each CDR3 protein has one entry. The table lists 60,000 to 95,000 distinct CDR3 sequences, 7.3% of them singletons. This specimen was CD8+ T cells sorted from PBMCs, taken approximately 11 days after the first yellow fever vaccination. These receptors were obtained from a man between 18 and 35 years old who received the YFV17D yellow fever vaccine.

This clonotype was seen ten or more times. The chain joins TRBV10-2 to TRBJ2-7; D may be TRBD1 (6 bases). With 0 bases removed from V and 5 bases from J, the gap between germline ends came to 20 bases. This CDR3 contains 17 residues. From germline, CDR1 is WSHSY and CDR2 SAAADI. The CDR3 DNA reads TGCGCCAGCAGTGAGTCCTCCCGAGGGGCAGGGGTGAACGAGCAGTACTTC. It codes for CASSESSRGAGVNEQYF.

This clonotype showed up many times. The chain combines TRBV6-4 with TRBJ1-1; 9 nucleotides match TRBD1. The germline V gene has CDR1 MRHNA and CDR2 SNTAGT. With 3 bases clipped from V and 5 bases from J, the junction kept 7 bases outside the gene matches. The length of the CDR3 is 15 residues. The DNA for the CDR3 is TGTGCCAGCAGTGATACAGGACAGGGGAGGACTGAAGCTTTCTTT. Its protein product is CASSDTGQGRTEAFF.

The chain employs TRBV7-2 and TRBJ2-7; TRBD1 is a possible D gene (5 bases). The V gene's germline CDR1 is SGHTA and CDR2 FQGNSA. This CDR3 has 12 residues. The germline V and J ends were trimmed by 6 bases and 9 bases, with 15 bases remaining between them. CDR3 coding DNA: TGTGCCAGCAGGACAGTGGCCGGGCCGCAGTACTTC. Its translation is CASRTVAGPQYF.

CDR3 region: CASSLGGSAEAFF. The CDR3, as DNA: TGCGCCAGCAGCTTGGGAGGATCCGCTGAAGCTTTCTTT. V gene TRBV5-1 combines with J gene TRBJ1-1; unclear D gene. Trimming removed 0 bases at V and 6 bases at J, with 9 bases between. CDR3 length: 13 amino acids. Germline V gene sequence: CDR1 SGHRS, CDR2 YFSETQ.

There are many counts of this clonotype. J is TRBJ2-1 and V is TRBV6-1; TRBD2 matches 11 bases. Germline V gene data show CDR1 as MNHNS and CDR2 as SASEGT. J lost 7 bases, V lost 6 bases, and 8 bases had no gene match. This CDR3 spans 15 amino acids. Here the CDR3 DNA reads TGTGCCAGCAGCATAGCGGGGGGGCCTTCGAATGAGCAGTTCTTC. Protein product: CASSIAGGPSNEQFF.

This clonotype was counted many times. The rearrangement joins TRBV29-1 to TRBJ2-1; D not resolved. The germline V gene has CDR1 SQVTM and CDR2 ANQGSEA. Deletions cut 0 bases from V and 0 bases from J, with 9 bases between. This CDR3 is 15 amino acids long. Written as DNA, the CDR3 is TGCAGCGTTGAAGATAGGCGGAGCTCCTACAATGAGCAGTTCTTC. Its translation: CSVEDRRSSYNEQFF.